These T cell receptor beta chains were read from a single sample in a study of T cell changes during pregnancy in multiple sclerosis. The assay was immunoSEQ multiplex PCR, and TCRdb's table has in-frame clones only and misses some. The table has 65,000 to 95,000 clones, about 91% seen once. This sample comprised peripheral blood, obtained before pregnancy. These TCRs come from a female donor with multiple sclerosis, enrolled in a pregnancy study. CDR3s include the opening cysteine and the closing phenylalanine or tryptophan. The D gene is left open where the match is weak. Size is stated for part of the rows, as once, few or many counts, or as a class when the clone is expanded.

V gene: TRBV2; D gene: TRBD1; clone size: NA; CDR3 length: 15; J gene: TRBJ2-1; CDR3 protein: CASRSNRGGYNEQFF
V gene: TRBV11-3; D gene: NA; clone size: once; CDR3 length: 13; J gene: TRBJ1-1; CDR3 protein: CASSLESYTEAFF
V gene: TRBV28; D gene: TRBD1; clone size: NA; CDR3 length: 12; J gene: TRBJ2-5; CDR3 protein: CATTGQRETQYF
V gene: TRBV7-7; D gene: NA; clone size: NA; CDR3 length: 15; J gene: TRBJ2-5; CDR3 protein: CASSLAQEGGETQYF
V gene: TRBV7-6; D gene: TRBD1; clone size: once; CDR3 length: 14; J gene: TRBJ1-1; CDR3 protein: CASSLRQGFTEAFF
V gene: TRBV30; D gene: NA; clone size: few; CDR3 length: 11; J gene: TRBJ1-1; CDR3 protein: CASTGNTEAFF
V gene: TRBV11-2; D gene: NA; clone size: NA; CDR3 length: 13; J gene: TRBJ1-6; CDR3 protein: CASSRTRVSPLHF
V gene: TRBV10-3; D gene: TRBD1; clone size: NA; CDR3 length: 14; J gene: TRBJ1-1; CDR3 protein: CAISGTAGDTEAFF
V gene: TRBV15; D gene: TRBD1; clone size: NA; CDR3 length: 15; J gene: TRBJ1-1; CDR3 protein: CATSRGTGRNTEAFF
V gene: TRBV7-3; D gene: TRBD2; clone size: NA; CDR3 length: 16; J gene: TRBJ2-7; CDR3 protein: CASSLTGGGNSYEQYF
V gene: TRBV11-2; D gene: TRBD2; clone size: NA; CDR3 length: 19; J gene: TRBJ2-6; CDR3 protein: CASSSKAGRVSSGANVLTF
V gene: TRBV11-2; D gene: TRBD1; clone size: NA; CDR3 length: 16; J gene: TRBJ1-3; CDR3 protein: CASSLSFTGAGNTIYF
V gene: TRBV9; D gene: NA; clone size: NA; CDR3 length: 15; J gene: TRBJ1-2; CDR3 protein: CASSVGQFFNYGYTF
V gene: TRBV5-5; D gene: TRBD2; clone size: NA; CDR3 length: 18; J gene: TRBJ2-5; CDR3 protein: CASSSRRGAPVGEETQYF
V gene: TRBV15; D gene: TRBD1; clone size: NA; CDR3 length: 13; J gene: TRBJ1-2; CDR3 protein: CATSRTGGYGYTF
V gene: TRBV11-2; D gene: TRBD2; clone size: NA; CDR3 length: 17; J gene: TRBJ2-3; CDR3 protein: CASSRQATSGATDTQYF
V gene: TRBV11-2; D gene: NA; clone size: NA; CDR3 length: 13; J gene: TRBJ1-2; CDR3 protein: CASSQTLGGGYTF
V gene: TRBV5-4; D gene: NA; clone size: NA; CDR3 length: 14; J gene: TRBJ2-7; CDR3 protein: CASSMGPKTYEQYF
V gene: TRBV5-1; D gene: NA; clone size: once; CDR3 length: 13; J gene: TRBJ1-1; CDR3 protein: CASSLVGVGEAFF
V gene: TRBV11-2; D gene: NA; clone size: NA; CDR3 length: 12; J gene: TRBJ2-7; CDR3 protein: CASSPTSDEQYF
V gene: TRBV28; D gene: NA; clone size: once; CDR3 length: 15; J gene: TRBJ1-1; CDR3 protein: CASSFPDRPNTEAFF
V gene: TRBV6-1; D gene: NA; clone size: NA; CDR3 length: 13; J gene: TRBJ2-1; CDR3 protein: CASSPTRGPEQFF
V gene: TRBV19; D gene: TRBD1; clone size: NA; CDR3 length: 18; J gene: TRBJ1-4; CDR3 protein: CASSSTGIISPTSEKLFF
V gene: TRBV29-1; D gene: TRBD1; clone size: NA; CDR3 length: 14; J gene: TRBJ1-4; CDR3 protein: CSVGHGTANEKLFF
V gene: TRBV29-1; D gene: TRBD1; clone size: NA; CDR3 length: 15; J gene: TRBJ1-1; CDR3 protein: CSVVDRGAGDTEAFF
V gene: TRBV5-6; D gene: TRBD1; clone size: NA; CDR3 length: 18; J gene: TRBJ1-5; CDR3 protein: CASTRRGRDSFTNQPQHF
V gene: TRBV7-9; D gene: NA; clone size: NA; CDR3 length: 10; J gene: TRBJ1-1; CDR3 protein: CASSFAEAFF
V gene: TRBV4-3; D gene: NA; clone size: NA; CDR3 length: 14; J gene: TRBJ2-3; CDR3 protein: CASSQDSSTDTQYF
V gene: TRBV7-2; D gene: NA; clone size: NA; CDR3 length: 14; J gene: TRBJ2-5; CDR3 protein: CASSLDRQGGTQYF
V gene: TRBV23-1; D gene: NA; clone size: NA; CDR3 length: 14; J gene: TRBJ2-1; CDR3 protein: CASSPTYYNYEQFF
V gene: TRBV7-3; D gene: NA; clone size: NA; CDR3 length: 15; J gene: TRBJ2-1; CDR3 protein: CASSLNSGSYNEQFF
V gene: TRBV9; D gene: TRBD1; clone size: NA; CDR3 length: 15; J gene: TRBJ1-2; CDR3 protein: CASSPGTGGVYGYTF
V gene: TRBV9; D gene: NA; clone size: NA; CDR3 length: 14; J gene: TRBJ2-3; CDR3 protein: CASSVDPGGDTQYF
V gene: TRBV5-1; D gene: TRBD1; clone size: NA; CDR3 length: 14; J gene: TRBJ2-5; CDR3 protein: CASSIRQGRETQYF
V gene: TRBV7-3; D gene: TRBD1; clone size: NA; CDR3 length: 17; J gene: TRBJ1-5; CDR3 protein: CASSYRTGRGSNQPQHF
V gene: TRBV5-4; D gene: TRBD1; clone size: NA; CDR3 length: 15; J gene: TRBJ2-5; CDR3 protein: CASSSTGAARSAQYF
V gene: TRBV4-3; D gene: TRBD1; clone size: NA; CDR3 length: 15; J gene: TRBJ2-7; CDR3 protein: CASSQGPAGGYEQYF
V gene: TRBV7-3; D gene: TRBD2; clone size: NA; CDR3 length: 18; J gene: TRBJ2-2; CDR3 protein: CASSFFPFGGWNTGELFF
V gene: TRBV21-1; D gene: NA; clone size: NA; CDR3 length: 15; J gene: TRBJ1-1; CDR3 protein: CASSKAEWGDTEAFF
V gene: TRBV5-1; D gene: NA; clone size: NA; CDR3 length: 14; J gene: TRBJ2-3; CDR3 protein: CASSLGTAEDTQYF
V gene: TRBV27; D gene: TRBD1; clone size: NA; CDR3 length: 15; J gene: TRBJ2-7; CDR3 protein: CASTFLGTGGGEQYF
V gene: TRBV7-9; D gene: NA; clone size: NA; CDR3 length: 14; J gene: TRBJ2-7; CDR3 protein: CASSLNSAVYEQYF
V gene: TRBV7-2; D gene: TRBD2; clone size: once; CDR3 length: 15; J gene: TRBJ2-1; CDR3 protein: CASRPIAGGRNEQFF
V gene: TRBV6-6; D gene: TRBD1; clone size: NA; CDR3 length: 15; J gene: TRBJ1-4; CDR3 protein: CASSYSAQGYEKLFF
V gene: TRBV5-1; D gene: NA; clone size: NA; CDR3 length: 12; J gene: TRBJ2-1; CDR3 protein: CASREGYNEQFF